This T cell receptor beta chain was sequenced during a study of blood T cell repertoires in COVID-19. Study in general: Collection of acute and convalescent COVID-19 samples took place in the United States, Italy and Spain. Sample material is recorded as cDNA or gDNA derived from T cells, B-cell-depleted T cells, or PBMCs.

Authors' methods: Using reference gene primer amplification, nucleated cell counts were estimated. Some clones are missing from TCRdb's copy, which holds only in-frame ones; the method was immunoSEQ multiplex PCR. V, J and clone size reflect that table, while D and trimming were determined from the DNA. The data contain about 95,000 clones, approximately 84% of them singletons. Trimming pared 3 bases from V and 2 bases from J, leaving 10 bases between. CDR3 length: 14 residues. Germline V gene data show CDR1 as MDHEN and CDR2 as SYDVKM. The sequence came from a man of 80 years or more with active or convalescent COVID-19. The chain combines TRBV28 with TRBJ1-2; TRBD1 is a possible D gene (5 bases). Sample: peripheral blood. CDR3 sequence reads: CASSLGRANYGYTF. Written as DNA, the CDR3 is TGTGCCAGCAGTTTGGGCAGGGCCAACTATGGCTACACCTTC.